Listed below are T cell receptor beta chains from one sample, sequenced in a study of post-analysis software for immune sequencing data. MiXCR was run by TCRdb on the PCR reads, yielding one entry per CDR3 protein. The sample consists of 750,000 to 950,000 distinct CDR3 sequences, roughly 50% of them appearing once. Input material: blood. Every receptor here comes from a girl aged 5 to 17 with multiple sclerosis. CDR3s include the opening cysteine and the closing phenylalanine or tryptophan. Fields, in order: D gene, CDR3 length, V gene, clone size, J gene, CDR3 DNA, CDR3 protein. A D gene is named only where the DNA matches it firmly. Clone sizes are given selectively: once, few, many, or a class where the clone is expanded.

-	12	TRBV20-1	-	TRBJ1-1	TGCAGTGTCCCGAGGCGGGCCGAGGAAGCTTTCTTT	CSVPRRAEEAFF
-	14	TRBV12-5	-	TRBJ1-1	TGTGCTAGTGGTTTGGATGCGGCGAACACTGAAGCTTTCTTT	CASGLDAANTEAFF
TRBD2	14	TRBV12-3/TRBV12-4	-	TRBJ2-7	TGTGCCAGCAGTGTCGGGGGGGCAACCTACGAGCAGTACTTC	CASSVGGATYEQYF
-	14	TRBV20-1	few	TRBJ2-3	TGCAGTGCTAGTAATCCGGTAGGCACAGATACGCAGTATTTT	CSASNPVGTDTQYF
-	12	TRBV6-1	-	TRBJ1-4	TGTGCCAGCAGTGAAAACCTTGCGAAGACGTTTTTT	CASSENLAKTFF
-	13	TRBV6-2/TRBV6-3	-	TRBJ2-5	TGTGCCAGCAGTCGTCCCCGGCCAGAGACCCAGTACTTC	CASSRPRPETQYF
TRBD1	16	TRBV12-3/TRBV12-4	-	TRBJ2-5	TGTGCCAGCATGGGGTTGGGACAGGGGGCCAGGGAGACCCAGTACTTC	CASMGLGQGARETQYF
TRBD1	14	TRBV29-1	-	TRBJ2-7	TGCAGCGTGGAACAACAGGGGTTTGGGTACGAGCAGTACTTC	CSVEQQGFGYEQYF
TRBD1	17	TRBV5-1	few	TRBJ2-4	TGCGCCAGCACCGATCCCCGGGACAGGGGGCGAGGGGACATTCAGTACTTC	CASTDPRDRGRGDIQYF
-	15	TRBV6-5	few	TRBJ2-5	TGTGCCAGCAGTTACTATGGGGGACTTCAAGAGACCCAGTACTTC	CASSYYGGLQETQYF
-	16	TRBV2	-	TRBJ2-6	TGTGCCAGCAGTGAAGCGACAGGCCGGGGGGCCAACGTCCTGACTTTC	CASSEATGRGANVLTF
-	14	TRBV29-1	few	TRBJ2-4	TGCAGCGTTGTTTCGCTAGTCTCCGTCAATGAGCAGTACTTC	CSVVSLVSVNEQYF
-	12	TRBV29-1	few	TRBJ1-2	TGCAGCGTTGTGGGGCAGAACTATGGCTACACCTTC	CSVVGQNYGYTF
TRBD2	16	TRBV4-1	few	TRBJ2-7	TGCGCCAGCAGCCAGGGGACTAGCGGGAGGTCCTACGAGCAGTACTTC	CASSQGTSGRSYEQYF
-	12	TRBV29-1	-	TRBJ1-2	TGCAGCGTTGTGTTCACAGACTATGGCTACACCTTC	CSVVFTDYGYTF
-	12	TRBV7-8	-	TRBJ2-3	TGTGCCAGCAGCTCTGAACTAGATACGCAGTATTTT	CASSSELDTQYF